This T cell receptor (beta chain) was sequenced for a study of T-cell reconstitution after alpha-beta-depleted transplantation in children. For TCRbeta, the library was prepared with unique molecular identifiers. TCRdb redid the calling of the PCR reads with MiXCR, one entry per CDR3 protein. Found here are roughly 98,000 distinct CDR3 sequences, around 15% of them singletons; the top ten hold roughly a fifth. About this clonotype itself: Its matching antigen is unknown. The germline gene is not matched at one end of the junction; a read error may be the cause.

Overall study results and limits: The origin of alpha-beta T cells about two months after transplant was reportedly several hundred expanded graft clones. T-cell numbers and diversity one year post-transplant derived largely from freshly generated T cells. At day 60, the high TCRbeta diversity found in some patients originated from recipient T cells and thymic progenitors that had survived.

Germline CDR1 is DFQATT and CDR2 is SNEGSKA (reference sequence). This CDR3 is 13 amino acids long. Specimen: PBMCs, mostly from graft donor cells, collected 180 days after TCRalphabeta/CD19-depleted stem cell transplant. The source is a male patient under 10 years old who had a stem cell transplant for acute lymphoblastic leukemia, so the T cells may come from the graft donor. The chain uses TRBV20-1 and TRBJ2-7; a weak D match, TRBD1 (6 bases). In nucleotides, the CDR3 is TGCAGCGCTAACGGGGACAATTCCTACGAGCAGTACTTC. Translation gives CSANGDNSYEQYF.